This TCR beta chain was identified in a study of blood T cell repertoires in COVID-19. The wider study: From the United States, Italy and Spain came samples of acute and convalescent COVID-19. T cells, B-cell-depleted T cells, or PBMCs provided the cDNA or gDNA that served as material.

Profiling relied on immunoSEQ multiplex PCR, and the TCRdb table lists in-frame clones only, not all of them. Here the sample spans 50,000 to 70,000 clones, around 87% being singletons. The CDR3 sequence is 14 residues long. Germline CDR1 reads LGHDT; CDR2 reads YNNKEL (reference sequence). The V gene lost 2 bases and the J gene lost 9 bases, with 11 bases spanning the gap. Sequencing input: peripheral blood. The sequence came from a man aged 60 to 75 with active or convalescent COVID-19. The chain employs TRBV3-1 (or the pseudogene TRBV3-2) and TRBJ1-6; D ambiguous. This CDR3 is CASSQLITGSPLHF. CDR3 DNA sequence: TGTGCCAGCAGCCAATTGATTACGGGTTCACCCCTCCACTTT.